The clone carrying this TCR beta chain has only a few counts. The target antigen is unknown. Different DNA sequences within this sample yield the same CDR3. Of the isolated RNA, all was reverse transcribed, and so the sequenced material was expressed TCRB transcripts. Sequencing was performed with immunoSEQ multiplex PCR; in TCRdb, only in-frame clones are kept and a portion is missing. This table holds about 710,000 clones, roughly an eighth found once. This CDR3 has 12 amino acids. Trimming pared 6 bases from V and 0 bases from J, leaving 6 bases between. Germline V gene data show CDR1 as ENHRY and CDR2 as SYGVKD. The data originate from a study of beta chain features in type 1 diabetes. General study points: For Type 1 diabetes patients, all four CD4+ subsets carried TCRB CDR3s that were moderately but significantly shorter. A pattern of fewer insertions and more deletions at VDJ junctions was seen in type 1 diabetes patients.

The chain joins TRBV10-3 to TRBJ2-7, with unresolved D. This sequence was found in a man aged 18 to 30 with type 1 diabetes. Sequenced input: naive CD4+ T cells from blood. CDR3 sequence (DNA): TGTGCCATCAGCGCTAGCTCCTACGAGCAGTACTTC. It translates to CAISASSYEQYF.